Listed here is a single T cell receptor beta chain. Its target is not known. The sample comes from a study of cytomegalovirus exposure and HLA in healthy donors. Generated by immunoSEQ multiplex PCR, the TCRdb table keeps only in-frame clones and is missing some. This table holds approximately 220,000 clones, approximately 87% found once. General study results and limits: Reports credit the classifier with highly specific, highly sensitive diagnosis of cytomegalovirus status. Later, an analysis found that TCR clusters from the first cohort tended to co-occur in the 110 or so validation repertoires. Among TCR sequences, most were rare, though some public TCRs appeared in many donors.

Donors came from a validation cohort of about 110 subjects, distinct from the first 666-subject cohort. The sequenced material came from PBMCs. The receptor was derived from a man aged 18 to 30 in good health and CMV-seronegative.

This chain's CDR3 is CASSLGTSLQETQYF. The CDR3 DNA is TGTGCCAGCAGCTTGGGGACTAGCCTCCAAGAGACCCAGTACTTC. This chain uses TRBV7-2 with TRBJ2-5, with 9 bases lining up with TRBD2. CDR3 length: 15 amino acids. The V gene's germline CDR1 is SGHTA and CDR2 FQGNSA. Trimming took 3 bases from V and 1 from J; bases not matched to a gene: 3.